The rows below give T cell receptor beta chains drawn from one sample of a study of blood T cell repertoires in COVID-19. Clones were sequenced by immunoSEQ multiplex PCR, and TCRdb holds only the in-frame ones, with some missing. Among approximately 94,000 clones, approximately 80% were seen once, and the ten largest hold roughly 25%. Material: peripheral blood. These receptors were obtained from a man in his 60s with acute or convalescent COVID-19. Each CDR3 is given with its conserved first and last residue. D genes are given only for firm matches. Clone sizes are given selectively: once, few, many, or a class where the clone is expanded.

V gene: TRBV7-9; J gene: TRBJ1-5; D gene: NA; clone size: NA; CDR3 DNA: TGTGCCAGCAGCCTAGACAGGCAGCCCCAGCATTTT; CDR3 protein: CASSLDRQPQHF
V gene: TRBV19; J gene: TRBJ1-2; D gene: TRBD1; clone size: NA; CDR3 DNA: TGTGCCAGTAGCCTGACAGGGGGGAAGTCTGGCTACACCTTC; CDR3 protein: CASSLTGGKSGYTF
V gene: TRBV5-1; J gene: TRBJ2-3; D gene: TRBD2; clone size: once; CDR3 DNA: TGCGCCAGCAGCTTGGATCCTAGCGGGGGGGTAGTAGATACGCAGTATTTT; CDR3 protein: CASSLDPSGGVVDTQYF
V gene: TRBV5-4; J gene: TRBJ1-1; D gene: NA; clone size: NA; CDR3 DNA: TGTGCCAGCAGCCTAATAAACTTGAACACTGAAGCTTTCTTT; CDR3 protein: CASSLINLNTEAFF
V gene: TRBV19; J gene: TRBJ1-2; D gene: NA; clone size: once; CDR3 DNA: TGTGCCAGTAGCCTCGGCGGGGGAGGAATGTTCTATGGCTACACCTTC; CDR3 protein: CASSLGGGGMFYGYTF
V gene: TRBV7-9; J gene: TRBJ2-3; D gene: NA; clone size: NA; CDR3 DNA: TGTGCCAGCAGTCCCGTCGGGGAGTTCACAGATACGCAGTATTTT; CDR3 protein: CASSPVGEFTDTQYF
V gene: TRBV28; J gene: TRBJ2-7; D gene: NA; clone size: NA; CDR3 DNA: TGTGCCAGCAGCCCACGCGTTTTCAGGGGCCACTACGAGCAGTACTTC; CDR3 protein: CASSPRVFRGHYEQYF
V gene: TRBV29-1; J gene: TRBJ1-4; D gene: TRBD1; clone size: few; CDR3 DNA: TGCAGCGTGTTGGGACAGTTAAATGAAAAACTGTTTTTT; CDR3 protein: CSVLGQLNEKLFF
V gene: TRBV7-8; J gene: TRBJ2-7; D gene: NA; clone size: NA; CDR3 DNA: TGTGCCAGCAGCTCCGGGACTCAGGGGGTAGTCGAGCAGTACTTC; CDR3 protein: CASSSGTQGVVEQYF
V gene: TRBV4-3; J gene: TRBJ2-7; D gene: NA; clone size: NA; CDR3 DNA: TGCGCCAGCAGCCAAGTCATCCGAACAGGGAGCTCCTACGAGCAGTACTTC; CDR3 protein: CASSQVIRTGSSYEQYF
V gene: TRBV7-2; J gene: TRBJ2-5; D gene: NA; clone size: once; CDR3 DNA: TGTGCCAGCAGCCCAGAACGATCCTTGCCTAGCTATCCAGGGACCCAGTACTTC; CDR3 protein: CASSPERSLPSYPGTQYF
V gene: TRBV19; J gene: TRBJ1-2; D gene: TRBD1; clone size: once; CDR3 DNA: TGTGCCAGTAGCCGCACAGGACAGGGCCTTGGGGGCTACACCTTC; CDR3 protein: CASSRTGQGLGGYTF
V gene: TRBV4-3; J gene: TRBJ1-2; D gene: TRBD1; clone size: NA; CDR3 DNA: TGCGCCAGCAGCCAAGATTCAGGGGGAGGCTACACCTTC; CDR3 protein: CASSQDSGGGYTF
V gene: TRBV28; J gene: TRBJ1-5; D gene: NA; clone size: NA; CDR3 DNA: TGTGCCAGCACCGTGGGGGGGGTCAGCAATCAGCCCCAGCATTTT; CDR3 protein: CASTVGGVSNQPQHF
V gene: TRBV5-1; J gene: TRBJ2-1; D gene: NA; clone size: NA; CDR3 DNA: TGCGCCAGCAGCCCCCCCAGCAATGAGCAGTTCTTC; CDR3 protein: CASSPPSNEQFF
V gene: TRBV7-2; J gene: TRBJ1-2; D gene: NA; clone size: NA; CDR3 DNA: TGTGCCAGCAGCTTAGCCACAGCCAGCTATGGCTACACCTTC; CDR3 protein: CASSLATASYGYTF
V gene: TRBV19; J gene: TRBJ2-2; D gene: NA; clone size: NA; CDR3 DNA: TGTGCCAGTATGAGGTCCCCGAACACCGGGGAGCTGTTTTTT; CDR3 protein: CASMRSPNTGELFF
V gene: TRBV10-3; J gene: TRBJ2-1; D gene: TRBD1; clone size: NA; CDR3 DNA: TGTGCCATCAGCTGGAGCCAGAGGGGGCCCCGTTACAATGAGCAGTTCTTC; CDR3 protein: CAISWSQRGPRYNEQFF